These 3 T cell receptor beta chains originate from one sample sequenced in a study of CD8+ T cells in alopecia areata. RNA, once extracted, was reverse transcribed into cDNA for use as the sequencing template. The protocol was immunoSEQ multiplex PCR, while the TCRdb copy is restricted to in-frame clones and leaves out a portion. The repertoire holds about 110,000 clones, with approximately 59% as singletons. The material sequenced was CD8+ T cells sorted from blood. Every receptor here comes from a human donor in good health.

In this sample, this clone turned up once. The J gene is TRBJ2-7, the V gene TRBV19; D perhaps matches TRBD2 (5 bases). Germline assignment: CDR1 LNHDA and CDR2 SQIVND (reference sequence). Trimming removed 5 bases from V and 6 bases from J, with 17 bases in between. This CDR3 spans 14 amino acids. CDR3 in amino acids: CASSLGTGSAEQYF. Here the CDR3 DNA reads TGTGCCAGTAGTCTGGGCACGGGATCGGCCGAGCAGTACTTC.

The chain employs TRBV9 and TRBJ2-7, with 7 bases aligning to TRBD1. Germline V gene data show CDR1 as SGDLS and CDR2 as YYNGEE. This CDR3 comprises 14 residues. V gave up 0 bases and J gave up 5 bases; unmatched junction bases: 5. The DNA of the CDR3 is TGTGCCAGCAGCGTAGACAGGGGCATCGACGAGCAGTACTTC. It yields the protein CASSVDRGIDEQYF.

CDR3 region: CASSQDGGGGADEQFF. CDR3 bases: TGTGCCAGCAGCCAAGACGGTGGCGGGGGGGCTGATGAGCAGTTCTTC. The genes are TRBV4-2 and TRBJ2-1, with 9 bases aligning to TRBD2. V dropped 0 bases and J dropped 8; count of bases not matched to a gene: 8. CDR3 length: 16 amino acids. Germline CDR1 reads LGHNA; CDR2 reads YNFKEQ.